The next 4 T cell receptor beta chains were all read from a single sample in a study of technical replicates of blood from four donors. Clones were read by immunoSEQ multiplex PCR, and TCRdb kept only the in-frame ones, dropping some. The sample records 58,000 or so clones, roughly 86% being singletons. Sequencing input: PBMCs. The receptors were sampled from a human donor in good health. Some clones in this sample may be carry-over from other donors' samples.

This chain links TRBV25-1 with TRBJ1-6; unclear D gene. CDR3 length equals 17 residues. V lost 0 bases to trimming and J lost 0 bases, with 9 bases between them. The V gene's germline CDR1 is MGHDK and CDR2 SYGVNS. The CDR3 DNA reads as TGTGCCAGCAGTGAATACGGGGATAGCTCCTATAATTCACCCCTCCACTTT. It specifies CASSEYGDSSYNSPLHF.

V usage is TRBV5-4 and J usage is TRBJ2-7, with unresolved D. The CDR3 is 13 amino acids. Looked up from germline, CDR1 is SGHNT and CDR2 is YYREEE (reference sequence). The V and J ends lost 5 bases and 6 bases respectively, with 15 bases between them. DNA for the CDR3: TGTGCCAGCAGATCAGACTCGACGGGCGAGCAGTACTTC. This gives the protein CASRSDSTGEQYF.

This chain connects TRBV10-3 to TRBJ1-6, with 9 bases lining up with TRBD1. Germline V gives CDR1 ENHRY, CDR2 SYGVKD. The junction had 12 bases not matched to a gene; V was cut back by 6 bases and J by 9 bases. The CDR3 sequence is 16 residues long. CDR3 residues: CAISRGLGQGGSPLHF. In nucleotides, the CDR3 is TGTGCCATCAGCCGAGGTCTGGGACAGGGAGGTTCACCCCTCCACTTT.

The gene calls are TRBV29-1 and TRBJ1-4; TRBD1 is a possible D gene (5 bases). Germline V lookup: CDR1 SQVTM, CDR2 ANQGSEA. This CDR3 has 14 residues. The V end lost 1 base, the J end lost 0 bases, and 6 bases lay between the germline ends. CDR3 sequence reads: CSVEGTTTNEKLFF. In DNA, the CDR3 is TGCAGCGTTGAAGGGACAACAACTAATGAAAAACTGTTTTTT.